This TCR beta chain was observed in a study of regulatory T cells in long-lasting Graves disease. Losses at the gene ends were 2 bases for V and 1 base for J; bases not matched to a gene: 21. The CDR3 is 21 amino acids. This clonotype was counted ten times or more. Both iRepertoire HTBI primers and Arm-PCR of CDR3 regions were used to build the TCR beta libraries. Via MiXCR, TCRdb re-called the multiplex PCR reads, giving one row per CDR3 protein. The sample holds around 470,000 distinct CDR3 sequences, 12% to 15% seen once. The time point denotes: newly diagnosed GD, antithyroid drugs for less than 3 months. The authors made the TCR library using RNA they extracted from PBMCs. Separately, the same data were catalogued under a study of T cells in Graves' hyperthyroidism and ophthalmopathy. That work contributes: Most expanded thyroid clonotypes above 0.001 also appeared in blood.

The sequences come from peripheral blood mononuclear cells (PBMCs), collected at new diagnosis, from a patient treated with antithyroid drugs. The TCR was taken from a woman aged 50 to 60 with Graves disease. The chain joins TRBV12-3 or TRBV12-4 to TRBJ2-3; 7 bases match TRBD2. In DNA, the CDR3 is TGTGCCAGCAGTTTAAAGCCCCTACTAGGGAGGGGTGCCCTCCGCACAGATACGCAGTATTTT. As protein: CASSLKPLLGRGALRTDTQYF.